These T cell receptor beta chains were read from a single sample in a study of OX40 agonist ivuxolimab in advanced cancers. Method: immunoSEQ multiplex PCR; TCRdb's copy keeps in-frame clones and lacks some. Of about 66,000 clones in the sample, around 89% were seen once. The specimen comprised CD4+ or CD8+ T cells sorted from blood, sampled in a trial of the OX40 agonist ivuxolimab. These TCRs come from an adult with an advanced solid tumor such as melanoma, head and neck, liver or kidney cancer. Both conserved end residues are part of each CDR3. A D gene is named only where the DNA matches it firmly. Part of the rows lack a size; the others show once, few, many or a class for expanded clones.

CDR3 DNA: TGTGCCAGTAGTATGAGACTAGCGGGAGAACCAGATACGCAGTATTTT
CDR3 protein: CASSMRLAGEPDTQYF
J gene: TRBJ2-3
clone size: NA
D gene: TRBD2
V gene: TRBV19

CDR3 DNA: TGTGCCAGCAGCGTAGATTCAACGACAGGGGGCGTCTATGGCTACACCTTC
CDR3 protein: CASSVDSTTGGVYGYTF
J gene: TRBJ1-2
clone size: NA
D gene: TRBD1
V gene: TRBV9

CDR3 DNA: TGTGCCAGCAGCCACCCCCGGGACAATGAGCAGTTCTTC
CDR3 protein: CASSHPRDNEQFF
J gene: TRBJ2-1
clone size: NA
D gene: NA
V gene: TRBV7-9

CDR3 DNA: TGTGCCATCAGTGAATCAGGGAGTGAAGCTTTCTTT
CDR3 protein: CAISESGSEAFF
J gene: TRBJ1-1
clone size: NA
D gene: NA
V gene: TRBV10-3

CDR3 DNA: TGTGCCAGCAGTTTAGGGTTAGCGGGAGCCTACGAGCAGTACTTC
CDR3 protein: CASSLGLAGAYEQYF
J gene: TRBJ2-7
clone size: NA
D gene: TRBD2
V gene: TRBV27

CDR3 DNA: TGTGCCATCAGATTAGACACCACCTATTCCTACGAGCAGTACTTC
CDR3 protein: CAIRLDTTYSYEQYF
J gene: TRBJ2-7
clone size: NA
D gene: NA
V gene: TRBV10-3

CDR3 DNA: TGTGCCAGCAGTTTGGTGGGAGAGACAGATACGCAGTATTTT
CDR3 protein: CASSLVGETDTQYF
J gene: TRBJ2-3
clone size: NA
D gene: NA
V gene: TRBV28

CDR3 DNA: TGTGCCAGTAGTTTCTACCTTAATCAGCCCCAGCATTTT
CDR3 protein: CASSFYLNQPQHF
J gene: TRBJ1-5
clone size: NA
D gene: NA
V gene: TRBV19

CDR3 DNA: TGTGCCAGCAGCTTAGCGGCGGGGGGGCTCACCGGGGAGCTGTTTTTT
CDR3 protein: CASSLAAGGLTGELFF
J gene: TRBJ2-2
clone size: NA
D gene: TRBD2
V gene: TRBV7-6

CDR3 DNA: TGTGCCAGCAGTGACTTCTACGAGCAGTACTTC
CDR3 protein: CASSDFYEQYF
J gene: TRBJ2-7
clone size: once
D gene: NA
V gene: TRBV6-1

CDR3 DNA: TGTGCCAGATTGGGCCAAGAGACCCAGTACTTC
CDR3 protein: CARLGQETQYF
J gene: TRBJ2-5
clone size: NA
D gene: NA
V gene: TRBV28

CDR3 DNA: TGTGCCAGCAGCCAATTTCGGGCCGACTCCTACGAGCAGTACTTC
CDR3 protein: CASSQFRADSYEQYF
J gene: TRBJ2-7
clone size: NA
D gene: NA
V gene: TRBV14

CDR3 DNA: TGTGCCAGCAGCATCGCTAGCGCTTGGACCGGGGAGCTGTTTTTT
CDR3 protein: CASSIASAWTGELFF
J gene: TRBJ2-2
clone size: NA
D gene: NA
V gene: TRBV13

CDR3 DNA: TGTGCCAGCAGTGGACAGGGGCTTTCTAAGAACACCGGGGAGCTGTTTTTT
CDR3 protein: CASSGQGLSKNTGELFF
J gene: TRBJ2-2
clone size: NA
D gene: NA
V gene: TRBV21-1

CDR3 DNA: TGTGCCAGCAGCAATACAGTGAACACTGAAGCTTTCTTT
CDR3 protein: CASSNTVNTEAFF
J gene: TRBJ1-1
clone size: NA
D gene: NA
V gene: TRBV9

CDR3 DNA: TGTGCCACCAGCGCCGGGACAGCCGACGAGCAGTACTTC
CDR3 protein: CATSAGTADEQYF
J gene: TRBJ2-7
clone size: NA
D gene: TRBD1
V gene: TRBV15

CDR3 DNA: TGTGCCAGCAGTTTGGGACAGGGAACCTACGAGCAGTACTTC
CDR3 protein: CASSLGQGTYEQYF
J gene: TRBJ2-7
clone size: NA
D gene: TRBD1
V gene: TRBV27

CDR3 DNA: TGTGCCAGCAGCCCCGCCGGGACTACGGTTGCAGATACGCAGTATTTT
CDR3 protein: CASSPAGTTVADTQYF
J gene: TRBJ2-3
clone size: NA
D gene: TRBD2
V gene: TRBV7-3

CDR3 DNA: TGTGCCAGTACCGGGACAGGGACTCAGCCCCAGCATTTT
CDR3 protein: CASTGTGTQPQHF
J gene: TRBJ1-5
clone size: NA
D gene: TRBD1
V gene: TRBV19

CDR3 DNA: TGTGCCATCAGTGACTCCGGTCCGTACGAGCAGTACTTC
CDR3 protein: CAISDSGPYEQYF
J gene: TRBJ2-7
clone size: NA
D gene: NA
V gene: TRBV10-3

CDR3 DNA: TGTGCCAGCAAATGGACAGGGGACTCCTACGAGCAGTACTTC
CDR3 protein: CASKWTGDSYEQYF
J gene: TRBJ2-7
clone size: NA
D gene: TRBD1
V gene: TRBV28

CDR3 DNA: TGTGCCAGCCGATGGACTAGCGGGGCAGATACGCAGTATTTT
CDR3 protein: CASRWTSGADTQYF
J gene: TRBJ2-3
clone size: NA
D gene: TRBD2
V gene: TRBV19

CDR3 DNA: TGTGCCAGCAGTTTAGGGGGTACAGGGTTGGCGGGAGTCCCCTTGATCACAGATACGCAGTATTTT
CDR3 protein: CASSLGGTGLAGVPLITDTQYF
J gene: TRBJ2-3
clone size: NA
D gene: NA
V gene: TRBV27

CDR3 DNA: TGCGCCAGCAGCCAACCAGAATATCCGAACACTGAAGCTTTCTTT
CDR3 protein: CASSQPEYPNTEAFF
J gene: TRBJ1-1
clone size: NA
D gene: NA
V gene: TRBV4-1

CDR3 DNA: TGTGCCAGCAGTCAACCACCCCAAGAGACCCAGTACTTC
CDR3 protein: CASSQPPQETQYF
J gene: TRBJ2-5
clone size: NA
D gene: NA
V gene: TRBV27

CDR3 DNA: TGTGCCAGCAGTTTTAGACAGGGGTCGCAGTATTTT
CDR3 protein: CASSFRQGSQYF
J gene: TRBJ2-3
clone size: few
D gene: TRBD1
V gene: TRBV27

CDR3 DNA: TGTGCCAGCAGTCCCGGACAGTACGAGCAGTACTTC
CDR3 protein: CASSPGQYEQYF
J gene: TRBJ2-7
clone size: NA
D gene: NA
V gene: TRBV27

CDR3 DNA: TGTGCCAGCAGCCACCATTTGGGAGTACTGGGCGGGAGTAGGCACGAGCAGTACTTC
CDR3 protein: CASSHHLGVLGGSRHEQYF
J gene: TRBJ2-7
clone size: NA
D gene: TRBD2
V gene: TRBV11-2

CDR3 DNA: TGTGCCAGCAGTGGCAGGACCCACTATGGCTACACCTTC
CDR3 protein: CASSGRTHYGYTF
J gene: TRBJ1-2
clone size: NA
D gene: NA
V gene: TRBV2